The rows below give T cell receptor beta chains drawn from one sample of a study of cytomegalovirus exposure and HLA in healthy donors. The table came from immunoSEQ multiplex PCR; TCRdb's copy has only in-frame clones and leaves some out. The table lists approximately 84,000 clones, about 68% of them singletons. The sequenced material came from PBMCs. Source of these receptors: a man aged 35 to 55 in good health and CMV-seropositive. CDR3s include the opening cysteine and the closing phenylalanine or tryptophan. Each record gives: V gene, D gene, clone size, J gene, CDR3 protein, CDR3 DNA. The D gene is left open where the match is weak. Clone sizes are given selectively: once, few, many, or a class where the clone is expanded.

TRBV7-2,TRBD1,NA,TRBJ1-2,CASSFGGTGKGDGYTF,TGTGCCAGCAGCTTTGGGGGGACAGGGAAGGGAGATGGCTACACCTTC
TRBV6-4,TRBD1,NA,TRBJ2-7,CASSDLDRGLSYEQYF,TGTGCCAGCAGTGACTTGGACAGGGGCCTTTCCTACGAGCAGTACTTC
TRBV28,TRBD2,few,TRBJ2-1,CASRRTSGSYYNEQFF,TGTGCCAGCCGGCGTACTAGCGGGAGCTACTACAATGAGCAGTTCTTC
TRBV9,TRBD2,NA,TRBJ2-1,CASSVAAISGGEQFF,TGTGCCAGCAGCGTAGCTGCCATCTCGGGGGGGGAGCAGTTCTTC
TRBV7-2,TRBD2,many,TRBJ2-3,CASSLDPSGADTQYF,TGTGCCAGCAGCTTAGACCCCAGCGGGGCTGATACGCAGTATTTT
TRBV11-2,TRBD2,NA,TRBJ2-2,CASSPRLATGELFF,TGTGCCAGCAGCCCCCGACTAGCGACCGGGGAGCTGTTTTTT
TRBV9,NA,NA,TRBJ2-7,CASSVGTTRDYEQYF,TGTGCCAGCAGCGTAGGGACTACCCGGGACTACGAGCAGTACTTC
TRBV4-1,NA,once,TRBJ2-2,CASSQDGGGGELFF,TGCGCCAGCAGCCAAGATGGGGGCGGCGGGGAGCTGTTTTTT
TRBV4-3,NA,few,TRBJ1-2,CASSQDREGSYGYTF,TGCGCCAGCAGCCAAGATAGGGAGGGAAGCTATGGCTACACCTTC
TRBV9,TRBD1,NA,TRBJ2-5,CASSILSGTVEETQYF,TGTGCCAGCAGCATTCTCTCCGGGACAGTAGAAGAGACCCAGTACTTC
TRBV11-2,TRBD2,NA,TRBJ2-1,CASSHHLADLLPSYNEQFF,TGTGCCAGCAGCCACCATCTAGCGGACCTGCTTCCCTCCTACAATGAGCAGTTCTTC
TRBV28,TRBD1,NA,TRBJ1-1,CASSTWTGGESTEAFF,TGTGCCAGCAGTACATGGACAGGGGGCGAATCTACTGAAGCTTTCTTT
TRBV6-1,NA,NA,TRBJ1-6,CASSDREMNSPLHF,TGTGCCAGCAGTGACCGGGAGATGAATTCACCCCTCCACTTT
TRBV11-2,NA,few,TRBJ2-1,CASSFGGESSYNEQFF,TGTGCCAGCAGCTTCGGAGGCGAGAGCTCCTACAATGAGCAGTTCTTC
TRBV28,NA,NA,TRBJ1-6,CASSLSPRSYNSPLHF,TGTGCCAGCAGTTTATCTCCCCGTTCCTATAATTCACCCCTCCACTTT
TRBV27,TRBD2,many,TRBJ2-5,CASSHVGTSGRGETQYF,TGTGCCAGCAGTCATGTGGGGACTAGCGGGAGGGGTGAGACCCAGTACTTC
TRBV6-5,NA,NA,TRBJ2-7,CASTSPQNAYEQYF,TGTGCCAGCACTTCCCCCCAGAACGCCTACGAGCAGTACTTC
TRBV7-3,NA,NA,TRBJ1-1,CASSFGENTEAFF,TGTGCCAGCAGCTTTGGAGAGAACACTGAAGCTTTCTTT
TRBV10-3,NA,NA,TRBJ2-3,CAIWQGSLVGTDTQYF,TGTGCCATCTGGCAGGGCAGTCTTGTAGGCACAGATACGCAGTATTTT
TRBV19,NA,NA,TRBJ1-3,CASSIAATDSGNTIYF,TGTGCCAGTAGTATAGCGGCGACAGACTCTGGAAACACCATATATTTT
TRBV18,NA,once,TRBJ2-3,CASSPGGRDTQYF,TGTGCCAGCTCACCGGGAGGTAGAGATACGCAGTATTTT
TRBV25-1,NA,NA,TRBJ2-3,CASSDTANSGTDTQYF,TGTGCCAGCAGTGATACAGCTAATAGCGGCACAGATACGCAGTATTTT
TRBV5-1,TRBD2,NA,TRBJ2-2,CASYQVAGGETGELFF,TGCGCCAGCTACCAAGTAGCGGGAGGAGAAACCGGGGAGCTGTTTTTT
TRBV29-1,TRBD1,NA,TRBJ1-2,CSAREGTDYGYTF,TGCAGTGCCAGAGAAGGGACAGATTATGGCTACACCTTC
TRBV11-2,TRBD1,NA,TRBJ2-1,CASSSLGDRAYNEQFF,TGTGCCAGCAGCTCCCTAGGGGACAGGGCCTACAATGAGCAGTTCTTC
TRBV2,TRBD2,NA,TRBJ2-3,CASSGTGGLTDTQYF,TGTGCCAGCAGTGGGACGGGGGGGCTCACAGATACGCAGTATTTT
TRBV6-5,TRBD1,once,TRBJ1-6,CASRDRPGALHF,TGTGCCAGCCGGGACAGGCCAGGGGCCCTCCACTTT